The 11 T cell receptor beta chains in this list originate from one sample, sequenced in a study of CD8 T cells in Susac syndrome. Random hexamers were used to reverse transcribe the RNA input (roughly 0.5 to 1 ug). TCRdb passed the immunoSEQ multiplex PCR reads through MiXCR, listing each CDR3 protein once. Of 65,000 to 75,000 distinct CDR3 sequences listed, around 95% are singletons. The specimen sequenced was CD8+ T cells from PBMCs. These receptor sequences come from a human donor in good health.

This chain links TRBV27 with TRBJ2-3; unclear D gene. In germline, CDR1 is MNHEY, CDR2 SMNVEV (reference sequence). The ends were cut back, 5 bases at V and 0 bases at J, with 9 bases in the middle. The CDR3 runs 14 residues. The CDR3 nucleotides are TGTGCCAGCAGTCAGAGACGGAGCACAGATACGCAGTATTTT. This sequence encodes CASSQRRSTDTQYF.

This chain links TRBV5-6 with TRBJ1-4, with no clear D. V dropped 4 bases and J dropped 8 bases, with 9 bases sitting between them. The CDR3 runs 12 residues. Germline CDR1 reads SGHDT; CDR2 reads YYEEEE. CDR3 in amino acids: CASSRTAEKLFF. Here the CDR3 DNA reads TGTGCCAGCAGCCGGACCGCGGAAAAACTGTTTTTT.

Written as DNA, the CDR3 is TGTGCCAGCAGTTTCCTTGGGGGACTCACTGAAGCTTTCTTT. Translation: CASSFLGGLTEAFF. The chain is built from TRBV27 and TRBJ1-1; tentatively, D is TRBD1 (5 bases). V dropped 3 bases and J dropped 4 bases, with 12 bases sitting between them. Germline V gene lookup returns CDR1 MNHEY and CDR2 SMNVEV (reference sequence). The CDR3 extends over 14 amino acids.

This chain connects TRBV28 to TRBJ2-3, with 7 positions matching TRBD1. Germline V gene data show CDR1 as MDHEN and CDR2 as SYDVKM. V dropped 6 bases and J dropped 2; count of bases not matched to a gene: 11. CDR3 length: 16 amino acids. DNA of the CDR3: TGTGCCAGCAGGCGACAGGGTTGGGGGCACACAGATACGCAGTATTTT. This encodes CASRRQGWGHTDTQYF.

The V call is TRBV9, the J call TRBJ1-1; weak D call: TRBD1 (5 bases). Germline V gene sequence: CDR1 SGDLS, CDR2 YYNGEE. CDR3 length equals 14 residues. V lost 3 bases and J lost 6, with 15 bases in between. The CDR3 region is CASSDGTWRAEAFF. DNA of the CDR3: TGTGCCAGCAGCGACGGGACCTGGAGGGCTGAAGCTTTCTTT.

J is TRBJ2-1 and V is TRBV7-9; 8 bases align to TRBD1. Germline CDR1 SEHNR, CDR2 FQNEAQ (reference sequence). V dropped 1 base and J dropped 7; count of bases not matched to a gene: 3. This CDR3 has 14 residues. The DNA for the CDR3 is TGTGCCAGCAGCTTAGGACAGGGGTGGAATGAGCAGTTCTTC. Translating gives CASSLGQGWNEQFF.

V is TRBV5-1 and J is TRBJ1-1; D ambiguous. The V gene's germline CDR1 is SGHRS and CDR2 YFSETQ. Deletions cut 0 bases from V and 2 bases from J, with 8 bases between. This CDR3 has 14 amino acids. CDR3 sequence reads: CASSLAGFNTEAFF. The CDR3 DNA reads as TGCGCCAGCAGCTTGGCCGGCTTCAACACTGAAGCTTTCTTT.

This chain uses TRBV12-3 or TRBV12-4 with TRBJ2-5; the D is unclear. Trimming pared 2 bases from V and 2 bases from J, leaving 12 bases between. This CDR3 is 15 amino acids long. The CDR3 DNA reads as TGTGCCAGCAGTTTATTTCTGGCTTCTCAAGAGACCCAGTACTTC. It specifies CASSLFLASQETQYF.

Only one count was recorded for this clonotype. The gene calls are TRBV5-1 and TRBJ2-7, with D uncertain. Trimming stripped 2 bases from V and 2 bases from J, with 8 bases between. CDR3 length: 13 residues. Germline-derived CDR1 and CDR2 are SGHRS and YFSETQ. CDR3: CASSLATAYEQYF. The CDR3 region has the DNA TGCGCCAGCAGCTTAGCCACCGCCTACGAGCAGTACTTC.

This clonotype was counted a single time. This sequence joins TRBV6-2 or TRBV6-3 and TRBJ1-2; 10 nucleotides agree with TRBD1. The germline CDR1 and CDR2 sequences are MNHEY and SVGEGT. V lost 6 bases, J lost 2 bases, and 9 bases stayed unmatched. The CDR3 loop spans 16 amino acids. The CDR3 is CASRPTGTGENYGYTF. The CDR3 DNA reads as TGTGCCAGCAGACCGACCGGGACAGGGGAGAACTATGGCTACACCTTC.

This chain uses TRBV7-9 with TRBJ2-3; D gene ambiguous. Germline loops: CDR1 SEHNR, CDR2 FQNEAQ (reference sequence). CDR3 size: 12 residues. The V and J ends lost 2 bases and 6 bases respectively, with 6 bases between them. The CDR3 sequence is CASSLFPDTQYF. In nucleotides, the CDR3 is TGTGCCAGCAGCTTATTTCCCGATACGCAGTATTTT.